This T cell receptor (beta chain) was found in a study of blood T cells in healthy people across ages. This clonotype turned up a few times. Its matching antigen is unknown. Broader study findings: No one knew whether donors had CMV, which possibly confounded expanded clonotype changes.

This CDR3 has 14 amino acids. With V trimmed by 5 bases and J by 8 bases, 6 bases remained unmatched. CDR1 and CDR2 from the germline V gene are SGHTA and FQGNSA. Then a second PCR, running roughly 7 to 11 cycles, was carried out with a sample-barcoded 5' primer and a J-beta primer mix. From the 5' RACE reads, TCRdb called clonotypes with MiXCR, one entry per CDR3 protein. The sample has roughly 860,000 distinct CDR3 sequences, about 59% seen once; the top ten hold 25% to 35%. Per sample, a minimum of 6.5 million PBMCs were isolated. Material: blood. This receptor was obtained from a man under 40 in good health. The chain employs TRBV7-2 and TRBJ1-4; 9 positions agree with TRBD1. CDR3 sequence: CASSIGQGREKLFF. The DNA of the CDR3 is TGTGCCAGCAGCATAGGACAGGGGAGGGAAAAACTGTTTTTT.